The 18 T cell receptor beta chains below come from one sample, sequenced in a study of blood T cell repertoires in COVID-19. Libraries were prepared by immunoSEQ multiplex PCR; TCRdb keeps only in-frame clonotypes and omits some of them. The table includes tens of thousands of clones, 60% to 80% detected once. The sample comprised peripheral blood. The receptors shown here come from a man aged 65 to 85 with active or convalescent COVID-19.

The chain uses TRBV27 and TRBJ1-5; TRBD1 is a possible D gene (5 bases). Looked up from germline, CDR1 is MNHEY and CDR2 is SMNVEV (reference sequence). The V and J ends lost 8 bases and 6 bases respectively, with 14 bases between them. This CDR3 comprises 13 residues. The CDR3 bases are TGTGCCAGCTCATGGGAGGGGACTCAGCCCCAGCATTTT. Protein sequence: CASSWEGTQPQHF.

J is TRBJ2-7 and V is TRBV4-1, with TRBD2 matching 7 bases. The CDR3 length is 16 residues. The germline V gene has CDR1 MGHRA and CDR2 YSYEKL. Losses at the gene ends were 0 bases for V and 3 bases for J; bases not matched to a gene: 8. CDR3 protein: CASSQDGSGTIYEQYF. The CDR3 bases are TGCGCCAGCAGCCAAGATGGGTCGGGGACTATCTACGAGCAGTACTTC.

The chain carries TRBV28 and TRBJ1-3; D uncertain. CDR1 and CDR2 (germline): MDHEN, SYDVKM. The CDR3 spans 13 residues. Trimming left V 5 bases short and J 2 bases short, with 7 bases between. The CDR3: CASSPSPGNTIYF. The DNA for the CDR3 is TGTGCCAGCAGTCCCTCTCCTGGAAACACCATATATTTT.

This clone came up a few times. This rearrangement joins TRBV2 to TRBJ2-7, with 10 bases matching TRBD2. CDR1 and CDR2 (germline): SNHLY, FYNNEI. Trimming took 1 base from V and 2 from J; bases not matched to a gene: 2. The CDR3 sequence is 15 residues long. CDR3 amino acids: CASSEVSGGAYEQYF. The CDR3 nucleotides are TGTGCCAGCAGTGAAGTAAGCGGGGGGGCCTACGAGCAGTACTTC.

The chain carries TRBV2 and TRBJ1-5; 7 positions match TRBD1. CDR1 is SNHLY, CDR2 FYNNEI, per germline. The CDR3 spans 13 residues. The V gene end was trimmed by 7 bases and the J gene end by 6 bases; junction bases not matched to a gene: 6. CDR3 sequence (DNA): TGTGCCAGCACCCAGGGGGACAGTCAGCCCCAGCATTTT. Its translation is CASTQGDSQPQHF.

As DNA, the CDR3 is TGTGCCAGCAGCTCGACAGGCAAGGGAAACACCATATATTTT. Residues: CASSSTGKGNTIYF. The rearrangement joins TRBV7-6 to TRBJ1-3, with D perhaps TRBD1 (6 bases). V lost 4 bases, J lost 4 bases, and 11 bases lay in between. The CDR3 length is 14 residues. The germline gives CDR1 SGHVS, CDR2 FNYEAQ.

The chain's CDR3 is CAWSGRYEQYF. The CDR3, as DNA: TGTGCCTGGAGTGGCAGATACGAGCAGTACTTC. This chain connects TRBV30 to TRBJ2-7; D gene ambiguous. Germline V gene data show CDR1 as GTSNPN and CDR2 as SVGIG (reference sequence). This CDR3 comprises 11 residues. Trimming removed 1 base at V and 4 bases at J, with 5 bases between.

The V call is TRBV5-1, the J call TRBJ1-3; D uncertain. CDR3 length: 14 residues. CDR1 is SGHRS and CDR2 is YFSETQ in the germline V gene. V lost 4 bases and J 4 bases, leaving 12 bases between the germline ends. The CDR3 region has the DNA TGCGCCAGCAGCCCCTCCGGGAGCGGAAACACCATATATTTT. Protein product: CASSPSGSGNTIYF.

The rearrangement links TRBV29-1 to TRBJ1-2; D is perhaps TRBD1 (5 bases). Germline V gene sequence: CDR1 SQVTM, CDR2 ANQGSEA. With 6 bases removed from V and 5 bases from J, the gap between germline ends came to 10 bases. This CDR3 spans 11 amino acids. CDR3 nucleotides: TGCAGCGTGGAGGAGGGGTATGGCTACACCTTC. Protein: CSVEEGYGYTF.

Only a few counts were recorded for this clone. The V gene is TRBV10-3, the J gene TRBJ1-5; no definite D call. Trimming stripped 10 bases from V and 6 bases from J, with 19 bases between. CDR3 size: 14 residues. Germline V gene data show CDR1 as ENHRY and CDR2 as SYGVKD. CDR3 in DNA: TGTGCCACCCACCGCGGGGAAGAAAGTCAGCCCCAGCATTTT. Translating gives CATHRGEESQPQHF.

The chain couples TRBV27 to TRBJ1-6; D gene ambiguous. There are 13 residues in the CDR3. The germline CDR1 and CDR2 sequences are MNHEY and SMNVEV (reference sequence). V was clipped by 4 bases and J by 1 base, with 2 bases between them. CDR3 protein: CASSSSYNSPLHF. The DNA for the CDR3 is TGTGCCAGCAGTTCATCCTATAATTCACCCCTCCACTTT.

V gene TRBV7-3 combines with J gene TRBJ1-3; D not certain. Germline lookup yields CDR1 SGHTA and CDR2 FQGTGA. V lost 5 bases and J lost 0, with 5 bases in between. The CDR3 is made up of 13 amino acids. The CDR3: CASSPSSGNTIYF. The DNA of the CDR3 is TGTGCCAGCAGCCCCTCCTCTGGAAACACCATATATTTT.

This clone was seen only a few times. The genes are TRBV28 and TRBJ1-1, with D unclear. CDR3 size: 11 residues. Germline V CDR1 and CDR2: MDHEN, SYDVKM. The V end was cut by 4 bases, the J end by 3 bases, with 3 bases between. CDR3 nucleotides: TGTGCCAGCAGTTCTGACACTGAAGCTTTCTTT. It encodes CASSSDTEAFF.

In DNA form, the CDR3 reads TGTGCCAGCATCCAGGACAGTAATGAAAAACTGTTTTTT. As protein: CASIQDSNEKLFF. This sequence joins TRBV6-5 and TRBJ1-4; the D gene is possibly TRBD1 (6 bases). Germline V gene sequence: CDR1 MNHEY, CDR2 SVGAGI. V lost 7 bases and J 4 bases, leaving 10 bases between the germline ends. CDR3 size: 13 residues.

The V and J genes are TRBV5-4 and TRBJ1-4, with 8 bases aligning to TRBD1. Per germline, CDR1 SGHNT and CDR2 YYREEE (reference sequence). The CDR3 has 14 residues. V dropped 4 bases and J dropped 7; count of bases not matched to a gene: 6. CDR3 residues: CASSTGQGIEKLFF. CDR3 sequence (DNA): TGTGCCAGCAGCACCGGACAGGGTATTGAAAAACTGTTTTTT.

This chain joins TRBV11-2 and TRBJ1-3; D is uncertain. The germline V gene encodes CDR1 SGHAT and CDR2 FQNNGV. There are 13 residues in the CDR3. V shed 5 bases and J shed 4 bases, with 9 bases lying between them. The CDR3 sequence: CASSHIQGNTIYF. As DNA, the CDR3 is TGTGCCAGCAGCCATATACAGGGAAACACCATATATTTT.

This clone showed up just once. V and J are TRBV2 and TRBJ2-5; 10 nucleotides agree with TRBD2. CDR1 SNHLY and CDR2 FYNNEI come from the germline V gene. Trimming cost V 8 bases and J 1 base; bases outside gene matches: 7. The CDR3 length is 15 residues. The CDR3 here is CASGGIAGGQETQYF. In nucleotides, the CDR3 is TGTGCCAGCGGGGGCATAGCGGGGGGCCAAGAGACCCAGTACTTC.

The V and J genes are TRBV5-1 and TRBJ2-2, with D perhaps TRBD2 (6 bases). Germline CDR1 reads SGHRS; CDR2 reads YFSETQ. V was trimmed by 4 bases and J by 0 bases, leaving 10 bases between them. The CDR3 is made up of 15 amino acids. CDR3 loop: CASSLPGANTGELFF. The DNA for the CDR3 is TGCGCCAGCAGCCTACCGGGAGCGAACACCGGGGAGCTGTTTTTT. Together with reference TRBV5-1 and TRBJ2-2, the CDR3 gives the full variable domain: KAGVTQTPRYLIKTRGQQVTLSCSPISGHRSVSWYQQTPGQGLQFLFEYFSETQRNKGNFPGRFSGRQFSNSRSEMNVSTLELGDSALYLCASSLPGANTGELFFGEGSRLTVL.